This entry lists 6 T cell receptor beta chains sequenced from one sample in a study of blood T cells in healthy people across ages. Using a J-beta primer mix together with a sample-barcoded 5' primer, a second PCR was run for roughly 6 to 12 cycles. One entry per CDR3 protein, called by TCRdb with MiXCR from the 5' RACE reads. This sample has about a million distinct CDR3 sequences; around 48% occur once, and the top ten carry roughly 13%. The specimen sequenced was blood. The receptors derive from a man younger than 45 in good health.

The chain is built from TRBV5-6 and TRBJ1-2, with a tentative D call TRBD1 (5 bases). The CDR3 sequence is 12 residues long. Germline loops: CDR1 SGHDT, CDR2 YYEEEE. Trimming took off 1 base at V and 8 bases at J, with 9 bases between the two ends. The CDR3 DNA follows: TGTGCCAGCAGCTTGCAGGGTGAGGGCTACACCTTC. Its protein product is CASSLQGEGYTF. Supplemented by reference TRBV5-6 and TRBJ1-2, the full variable domain reads DAGVTQSPTHLIKTRGQQVTLRCSPKSGHDTVSWYQQALGQGPQFIFQYYEEEERQRGNFPDRFSGHQFPNYSSELNVNALLLGDSALYLCASSLQGEGYTFGSGTRLTVV.

The chain uses TRBV3-1 and TRBJ2-7; maybe TRBD1 (7 bases). Trimming stripped 0 bases from V and 4 bases from J, with 16 bases between. The CDR3 length is 16 residues. Germline loops: CDR1 LGHDT, CDR2 YNNKEL (reference sequence). CDR3 nucleotide sequence: TGTGCCAGCAGCCAAGATTTGTACAGGGGAGGATACGAGCAGTACTTC. Translated: CASSQDLYRGGYEQYF.

Written as DNA, the CDR3 is TGTGCCAGCAGCCGGGGTCGGGACAAAGAGACCCAGTACTTC. It is translated as CASSRGRDKETQYF. The chain employs TRBV5-4 and TRBJ2-5; D might be TRBD1 (6 bases). Germline lookup yields CDR1 SGHNT and CDR2 YYREEE (reference sequence). With 4 bases removed from V and 3 bases from J, the gap between germline ends came to 13 bases. This CDR3 comprises 14 residues.

The V and J genes are TRBV7-6 and TRBJ2-5; possible D gene TRBD2, 6 bases. Germline assignment: CDR1 SGHVS and CDR2 FNYEAQ. The ends were cut back, 2 bases at V and 1 base at J, with 11 bases in the middle. This CDR3 is built from 15 residues. CDR3 sequence reads: CASSLNSGSQETQYF. DNA for the CDR3: TGTGCCAGCAGCTTAAATAGCGGTAGCCAAGAGACCCAGTACTTC.

This clonotype was observed once. The chain recombines TRBV6-5 with TRBJ2-3, with D maybe TRBD1 (5 bases). The CDR3 runs 13 residues. The V and J ends lost 5 bases and 5 bases respectively, with 11 bases between them. Per the germline V gene, CDR1 is MNHEY and CDR2 is SVGAGI. The CDR3, as DNA: TGTGCCAGCAGTCCCCTAGGGGAAGATACGCAGTATTTT. Translation gives CASSPLGEDTQYF.

Worth noting for this clonotype: The junction departs from germline at one end; a sequencing error may be responsible. The chain recombines TRBV19 with TRBJ2-1, with 9 nucleotides matching TRBD1. The CDR3 runs to 13 residues. Germline V gene data show CDR1 as LNHDA and CDR2 as SQIVND (reference sequence). CDR3 sequence: CASSEQGANEQFF. In DNA, the CDR3 is TGCGCCAGTAGTGAACAGGGGGCAAATGAGCAGTTCTTC.